The sequence of this TCR beta chain was determined in a study of cytomegalovirus exposure and HLA in healthy donors. This CDR3 has 13 amino acids. Trimming removed 5 bases at V and 1 base at J, with 10 bases between. CDR1 is GTSNPN and CDR2 is SVGIG in the germline V gene (reference sequence). In the PCR, 60 Vbeta and 13 Jbeta primers were used. The repertoire was sequenced with immunoSEQ multiplex PCR; TCRdb's copy has only in-frame clones and lacks some. Found here are roughly 55,000 clones; the top ten clones hold more than 9.5%. This TCR was sampled from a woman aged 45 to 65 in good health and CMV-seropositive. The V and J genes are TRBV30 and TRBJ2-3; D not certain. Sequenced input: PBMCs. CDR3 protein: CAWQSHGTDTQYF. CDR3 nucleotide sequence: TGTGCCTGGCAATCACACGGCACAGATACGCAGTATTTT.